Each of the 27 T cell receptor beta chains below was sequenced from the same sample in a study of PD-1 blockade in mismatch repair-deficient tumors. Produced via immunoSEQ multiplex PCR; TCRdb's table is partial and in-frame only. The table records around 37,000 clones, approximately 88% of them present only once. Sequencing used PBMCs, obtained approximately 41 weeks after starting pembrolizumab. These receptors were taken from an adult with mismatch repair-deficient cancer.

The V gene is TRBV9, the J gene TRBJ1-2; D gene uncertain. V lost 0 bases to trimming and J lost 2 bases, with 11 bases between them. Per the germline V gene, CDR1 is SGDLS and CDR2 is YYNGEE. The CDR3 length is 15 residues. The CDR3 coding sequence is TGTGCCAGCAGCGTAGGGCAGGTGGCCAACTATGGCTACACCTTC. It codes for CASSVGQVANYGYTF. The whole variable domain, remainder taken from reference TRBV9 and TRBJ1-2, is DSGVTQTPKHLITATGQRVTLRCSPRSGDLSVYWYQQSLDQGLQFLIQYYNGEERAKGNILERFSAQQFPDLHSELNLSSLELGDSALYFCASSVGQVANYGYTFGSGTRLTVV.

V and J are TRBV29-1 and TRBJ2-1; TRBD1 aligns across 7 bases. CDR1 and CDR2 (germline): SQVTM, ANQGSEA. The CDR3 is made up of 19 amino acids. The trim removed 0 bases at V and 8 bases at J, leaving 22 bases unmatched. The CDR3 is CSVEDPGAGGKGAFDEQFF. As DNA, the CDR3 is TGCAGCGTTGAAGATCCGGGCGCAGGGGGAAAGGGGGCTTTCGATGAGCAGTTCTTC.

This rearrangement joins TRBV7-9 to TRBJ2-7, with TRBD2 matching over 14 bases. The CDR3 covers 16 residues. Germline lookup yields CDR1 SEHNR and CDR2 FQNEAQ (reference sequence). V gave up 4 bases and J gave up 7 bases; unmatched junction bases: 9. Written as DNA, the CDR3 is TGTGCCAGCAGCTCCGGACTAGCGGGAGGTTCAGGAGAGCAGTACTTC. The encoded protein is CASSSGLAGGSGEQYF. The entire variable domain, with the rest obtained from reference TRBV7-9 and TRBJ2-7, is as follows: DTGVSQNPRHKITKRGQNVTFRCDPISEHNRLYWYRQTLGQGPEFLTYFQNEAQLEKSRLLSDRFSAERPKGSFSTLEIQRTEQGDSAMYLCASSSGLAGGSGEQYFGPGTRLTVT.

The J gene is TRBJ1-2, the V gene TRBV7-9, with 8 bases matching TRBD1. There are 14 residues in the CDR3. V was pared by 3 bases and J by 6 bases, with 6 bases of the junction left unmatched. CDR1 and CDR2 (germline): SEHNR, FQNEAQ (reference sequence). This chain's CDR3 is CASSFRGQLNGYTF. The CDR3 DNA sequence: TGTGCCAGCAGCTTCAGGGGGCAACTGAATGGCTACACCTTC.

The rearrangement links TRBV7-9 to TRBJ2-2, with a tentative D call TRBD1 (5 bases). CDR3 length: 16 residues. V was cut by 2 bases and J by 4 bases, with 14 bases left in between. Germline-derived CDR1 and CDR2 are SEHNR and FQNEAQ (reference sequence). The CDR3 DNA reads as TGTGCCAGCAGCTTAAGCCCTACAGGTGGCACCGGGGAGCTGTTTTTT. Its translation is CASSLSPTGGTGELFF.

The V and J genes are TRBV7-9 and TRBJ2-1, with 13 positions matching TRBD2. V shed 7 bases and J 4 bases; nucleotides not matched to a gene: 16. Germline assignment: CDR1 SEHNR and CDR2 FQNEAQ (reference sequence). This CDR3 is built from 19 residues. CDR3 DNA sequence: TGTGCCAGCATCCGCACAGGAGGACTAGCGGGAGCCTCATACAATGAGCAGTTCTTC. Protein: CASIRTGGLAGASYNEQFF.

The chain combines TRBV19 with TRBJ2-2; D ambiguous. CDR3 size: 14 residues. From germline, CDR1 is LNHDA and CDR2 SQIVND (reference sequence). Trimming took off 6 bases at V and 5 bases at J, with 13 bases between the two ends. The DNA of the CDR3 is TGTGCCAGTAGATCCGGTGGTGGTACCGGGGAGCTGTTTTTT. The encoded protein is CASRSGGGTGELFF.

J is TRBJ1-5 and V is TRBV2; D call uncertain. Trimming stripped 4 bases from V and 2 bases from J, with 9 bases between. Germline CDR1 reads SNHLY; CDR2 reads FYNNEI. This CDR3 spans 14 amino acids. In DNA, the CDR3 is TGTGCCAGCAGTGCCCAGGCCCGCAATCAGCCCCAGCATTTT. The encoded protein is CASSAQARNQPQHF.

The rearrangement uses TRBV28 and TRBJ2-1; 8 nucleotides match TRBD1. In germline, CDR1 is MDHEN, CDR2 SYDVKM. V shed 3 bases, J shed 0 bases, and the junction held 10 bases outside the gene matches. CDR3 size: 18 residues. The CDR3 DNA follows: TGTGCCAGCAGTTTCCCCCGACAGGGGATAATCTCCTACAATGAGCAGTTCTTC. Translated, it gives CASSFPRQGIISYNEQFF.

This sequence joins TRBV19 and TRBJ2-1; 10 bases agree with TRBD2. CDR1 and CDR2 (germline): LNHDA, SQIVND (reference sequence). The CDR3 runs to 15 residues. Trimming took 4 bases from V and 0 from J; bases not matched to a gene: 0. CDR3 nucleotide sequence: TGTGCCAGTAGTAGGACTAGCGGCTCCTACAATGAGCAGTTCTTC. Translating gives CASSRTSGSYNEQFF.

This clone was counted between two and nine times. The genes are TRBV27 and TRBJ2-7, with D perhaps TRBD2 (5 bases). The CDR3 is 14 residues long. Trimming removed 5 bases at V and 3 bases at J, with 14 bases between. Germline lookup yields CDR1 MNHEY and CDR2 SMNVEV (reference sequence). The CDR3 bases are TGTGCCAGCAGTCAACTAGACGACCGCTACGAGCAGTACTTC. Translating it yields CASSQLDDRYEQYF.

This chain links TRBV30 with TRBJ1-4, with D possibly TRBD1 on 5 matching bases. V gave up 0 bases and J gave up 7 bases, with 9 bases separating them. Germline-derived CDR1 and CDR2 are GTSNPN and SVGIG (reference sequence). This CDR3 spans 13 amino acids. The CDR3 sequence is CAWSVGASEKLFF. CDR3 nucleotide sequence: TGTGCCTGGAGTGTAGGGGCGAGTGAAAAACTGTTTTTT.

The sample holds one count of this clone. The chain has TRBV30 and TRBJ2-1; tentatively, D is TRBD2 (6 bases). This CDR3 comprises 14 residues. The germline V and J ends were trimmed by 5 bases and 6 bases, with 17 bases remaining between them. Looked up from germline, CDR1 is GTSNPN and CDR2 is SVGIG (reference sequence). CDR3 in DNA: TGTGCCTGGGACCGTAGCGGCAGTACCAATGAGCAGTTCTTC. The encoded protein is CAWDRSGSTNEQFF.

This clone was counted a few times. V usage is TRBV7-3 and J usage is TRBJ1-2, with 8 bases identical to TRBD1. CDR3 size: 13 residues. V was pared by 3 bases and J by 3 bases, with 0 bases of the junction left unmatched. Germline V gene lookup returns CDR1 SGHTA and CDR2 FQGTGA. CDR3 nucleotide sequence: TGTGCCAGCAGCTTGGGACAGGACTATGGCTACACCTTC. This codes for CASSLGQDYGYTF.

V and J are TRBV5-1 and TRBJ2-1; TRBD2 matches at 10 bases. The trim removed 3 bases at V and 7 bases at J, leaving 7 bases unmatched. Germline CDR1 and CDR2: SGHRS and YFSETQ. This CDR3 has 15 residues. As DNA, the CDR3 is TGCGCCAGCAGCTGGAGCGGGAGGGCCTTGAATGAGCAGTTCTTC. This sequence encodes CASSWSGRALNEQFF.

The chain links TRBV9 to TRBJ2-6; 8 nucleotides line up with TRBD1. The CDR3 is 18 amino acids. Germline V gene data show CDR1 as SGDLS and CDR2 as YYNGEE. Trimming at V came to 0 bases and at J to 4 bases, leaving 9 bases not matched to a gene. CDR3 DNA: TGTGCCAGCAGCGTAGTAGGACAGGGAGTTTCAGGGGCCAACGTCCTGACTTTC. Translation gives CASSVVGQGVSGANVLTF.

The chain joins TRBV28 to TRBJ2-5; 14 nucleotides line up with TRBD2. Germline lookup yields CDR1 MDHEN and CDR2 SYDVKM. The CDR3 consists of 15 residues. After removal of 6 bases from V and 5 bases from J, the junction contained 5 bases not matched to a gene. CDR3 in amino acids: CASSPGLAGAETQYF. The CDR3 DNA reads TGTGCCAGCAGCCCGGGACTAGCGGGAGCGGAGACCCAGTACTTC.

For the CDR3, the DNA is TGTGCCAGCAGCTCCTCTGGGACACCAGGGTATGGCTACACCTTC. It translates to CASSSSGTPGYGYTF. The gene calls are TRBV28 and TRBJ1-2; tentative D call: TRBD1 (6 bases). The ends were cut back, 6 bases at V and 5 bases at J, with 19 bases in the middle. The CDR3 has 15 amino acids. Per germline, CDR1 MDHEN and CDR2 SYDVKM.

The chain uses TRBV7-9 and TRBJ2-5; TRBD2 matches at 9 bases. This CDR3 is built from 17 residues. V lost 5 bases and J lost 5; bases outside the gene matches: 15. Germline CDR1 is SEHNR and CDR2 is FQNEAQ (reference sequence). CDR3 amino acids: CASSRGVNSGSWETQYF. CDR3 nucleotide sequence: TGTGCCAGCAGCAGGGGAGTGAATAGCGGGAGCTGGGAGACCCAGTACTTC.

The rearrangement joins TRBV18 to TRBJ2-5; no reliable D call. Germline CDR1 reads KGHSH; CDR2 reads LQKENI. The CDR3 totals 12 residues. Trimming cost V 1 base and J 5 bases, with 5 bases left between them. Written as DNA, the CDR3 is TGTGCCAGCTCACCACAGAGGGAGACCCAGTACTTC. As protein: CASSPQRETQYF.

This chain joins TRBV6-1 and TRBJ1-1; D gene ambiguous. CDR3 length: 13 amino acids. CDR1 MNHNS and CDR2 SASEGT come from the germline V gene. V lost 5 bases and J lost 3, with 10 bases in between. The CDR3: CASSHRRDTEAFF. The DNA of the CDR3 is TGTGCCAGCAGTCACCGCCGGGACACTGAAGCTTTCTTT.

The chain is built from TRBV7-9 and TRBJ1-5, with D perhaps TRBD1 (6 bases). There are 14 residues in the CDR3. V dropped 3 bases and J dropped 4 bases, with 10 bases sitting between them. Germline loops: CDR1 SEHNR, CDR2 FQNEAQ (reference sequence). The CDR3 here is CASSLGAGNQPQHF. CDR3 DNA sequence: TGTGCCAGCAGCTTGGGGGCAGGTAATCAGCCCCAGCATTTT.

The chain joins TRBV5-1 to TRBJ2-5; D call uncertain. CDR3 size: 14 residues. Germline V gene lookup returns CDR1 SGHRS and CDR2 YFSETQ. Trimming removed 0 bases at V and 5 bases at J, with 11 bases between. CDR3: CASSLGGFRETQYF. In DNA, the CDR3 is TGCGCCAGCAGCTTGGGCGGCTTCCGGGAGACCCAGTACTTC.

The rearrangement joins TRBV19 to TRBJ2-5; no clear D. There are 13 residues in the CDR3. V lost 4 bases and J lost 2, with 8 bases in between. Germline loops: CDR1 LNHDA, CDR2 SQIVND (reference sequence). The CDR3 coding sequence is TGTGCCAGTAGTAGGCCAGGACAAGAGACCCAGTACTTC. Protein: CASSRPGQETQYF. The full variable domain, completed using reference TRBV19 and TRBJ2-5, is DGGITQSPKYLFRKEGQNVTLSCEQNLNHDAMYWYRQDPGQGLRLIYYSQIVNDFQKGDIAEGYSVSREKKESFPLTVTSAQKNPTAFYLCASSRPGQETQYFGPGTRLLVL.

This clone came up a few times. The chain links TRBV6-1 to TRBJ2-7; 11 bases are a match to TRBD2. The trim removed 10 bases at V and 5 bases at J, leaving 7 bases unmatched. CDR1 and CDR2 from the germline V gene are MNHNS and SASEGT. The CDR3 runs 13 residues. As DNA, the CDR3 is TGTGCCACCTCACTAGCGGGAGTTGACGAGCAGTACTTC. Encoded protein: CATSLAGVDEQYF.

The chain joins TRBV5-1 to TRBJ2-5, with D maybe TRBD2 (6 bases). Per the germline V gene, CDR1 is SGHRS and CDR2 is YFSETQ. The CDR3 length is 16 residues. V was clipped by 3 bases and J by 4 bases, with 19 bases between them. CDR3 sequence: CASSSGVGRAGETQYF. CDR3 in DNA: TGCGCCAGCAGCTCGGGGGTAGGCAGGGCTGGAGAGACCCAGTACTTC. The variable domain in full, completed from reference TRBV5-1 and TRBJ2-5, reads KAGVTQTPRYLIKTRGQQVTLSCSPISGHRSVSWYQQTPGQGLQFLFEYFSETQRNKGNFPGRFSGRQFSNSRSEMNVSTLELGDSALYLCASSSGVGRAGETQYFGPGTRLLVL.

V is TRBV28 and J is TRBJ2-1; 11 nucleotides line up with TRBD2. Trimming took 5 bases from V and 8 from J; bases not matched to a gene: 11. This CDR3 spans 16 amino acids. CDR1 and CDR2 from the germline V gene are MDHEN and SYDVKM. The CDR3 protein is CASSPPVVAGGYEQFF. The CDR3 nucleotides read TGTGCCAGCAGTCCCCCCGTGGTAGCGGGAGGGTATGAGCAGTTCTTC.